The clone carrying this T cell receptor beta chain has ten or more counts. Germline-derived CDR1 and CDR2 are MNHEY and SMNVEV (reference sequence). The CDR3 has 13 residues. J lost 6 bases, V lost 5 bases, and 3 bases had no gene match. Fresh peripheral blood, roughly 9.8 ml of it, supplied the PBMCs. This entry is derived from a study of T cells in Graves' hyperthyroidism and ophthalmopathy. Authors of the study amplified TCR beta CDR3 regions from RNA transcripts. Researchers ran a first-round RT-PCR on the TCR CDR3 using the HTBI primer set. A single record per CDR3 protein comes from TCRdb applying MiXCR to the multiplex PCR reads. Counted here are approximately 330,000 distinct CDR3 sequences, under 25% occurring once; the ten biggest clones make up around 50%.

The clonotype was recovered from a woman aged 45-65 years with Graves' hyperthyroidism. V is TRBV27 and J is TRBJ2-3; 9 bases are shared with TRBD2. The sample comprised blood. The CDR3 DNA reads TGTGCCAGCAGTCTAGCGGGGTATGATACGCAGTATTTT. This translates into CASSLAGYDTQYF.